This T cell receptor (beta chain) was retrieved from a study of cytomegalovirus exposure and HLA in healthy donors. Study results and limitations: Most TCR sequences were uncommon, yet certain public TCRs appeared in many donors. In vitro assays verified that three CMV-associated chains recognized CMV antigens specifically.

These donors were members of the roughly 120-subject validation cohort, a group separate from the roughly 670-subject first cohort. The CDR3 loop spans 16 amino acids. Germline V gene sequence: CDR1 LNHDA, CDR2 SQIVND (reference sequence). V dropped 7 bases and J dropped 2; count of bases not matched to a gene: 11. For this clone: What it binds is not known.

The method was immunoSEQ multiplex PCR; TCRdb's version includes in-frame clones alone and lacks a portion of them. Of some 110,000 clones in the sample, roughly 88% were seen once. The sequencing sample was made of PBMCs. The chain uses TRBV19 and TRBJ2-1, with 7 bases aligning to TRBD1. The source is a man younger than 35 in good health and CMV-seronegative. CDR3 sequence reads: CASTHVGTAAYNEQFF. The CDR3, as DNA: TGTGCCAGTACCCATGTAGGGACAGCAGCCTACAATGAGCAGTTCTTC.